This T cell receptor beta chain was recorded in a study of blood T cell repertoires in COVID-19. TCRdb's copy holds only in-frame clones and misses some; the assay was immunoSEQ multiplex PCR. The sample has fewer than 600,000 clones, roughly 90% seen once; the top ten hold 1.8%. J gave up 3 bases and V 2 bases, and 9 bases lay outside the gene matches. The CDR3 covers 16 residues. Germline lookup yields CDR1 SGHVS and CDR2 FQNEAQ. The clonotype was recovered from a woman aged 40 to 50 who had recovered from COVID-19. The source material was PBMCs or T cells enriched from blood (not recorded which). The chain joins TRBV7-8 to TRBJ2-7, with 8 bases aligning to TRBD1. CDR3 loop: CASSLRSRTGNYEQYF. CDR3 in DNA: TGTGCCAGCAGCTTAAGGTCCCGGACAGGGAACTACGAGCAGTACTTC.